These T cell receptor beta chains were read from a single sample in a study of T cell changes during pregnancy in multiple sclerosis. Clones were read by immunoSEQ multiplex PCR, and TCRdb kept only the in-frame ones, dropping some. Of tens of thousands of clones listed, about 88% are singletons. The sequences come from CD4+ T cells from peripheral blood mononuclear cells, collected in the second trimester of pregnancy. Source of these receptors: a female donor in good health, enrolled as a control in a pregnancy study. The CDR3 runs from the conserved cysteine through the conserved F or W. The D gene is left open where the match is weak. Rows give clone size only sometimes, using once, few, many, or a class for an expanded clone.

>15|TRBD2|TRBV6-5|TRBJ2-2|.
TGTGCCAGCAGCCGTAGCGGGGGGGTTTCCGGGGAGCTGTTTTTT
CASSRSGGVSGELFF
>17|TRBD1|TRBV15|TRBJ1-5|.
TGTGCCACCAGCAGAGGAGTCGGACAGGGCAGCAATCAGCCCCAGCATTTT
CATSRGVGQGSNQPQHF
>14|TRBD1|TRBV5-8|TRBJ1-5|.
TGTGCCAGCAGCCGGGGACAGGGGGCGGCTACCATGCATTTT
CASSRGQGAATMHF
>16|TRBD1|TRBV5-1|TRBJ2-5|.
TGCGCCAGCAGCTTGGGTCCGGGACAGGGGGCGGAGACCCAGTACTTC
CASSLGPGQGAETQYF
>15|.|TRBV6-6|TRBJ1-3|.
TGTGCCAGCAGTTACACAGAATTCTCTGGAAACACCATATATTTT
CASSYTEFSGNTIYF
>15|.|TRBV30|TRBJ2-2|.
TGTGCCTGGACCCCGGAGCCTTCGAACACCGGGGAGCTGTTTTTT
CAWTPEPSNTGELFF
>15|.|TRBV25-1|TRBJ1-1|.
TGTGCCAGCAGTGAGATCGTGGGGGGAAACACTGAAGCTTTCTTT
CASSEIVGGNTEAFF
>18|.|TRBV25-1|TRBJ2-7|.
TGTGCCAGCAGTGAAAGGCAGGGAACCCCCAATGGTGTGTACGAGCAGTACTTC
CASSERQGTPNGVYEQYF
>15|TRBD1|TRBV7-2|TRBJ1-1|.
TGTGCCAGCAGCTCCCTAGACAGGGTGGGCACTGAAGCTTTCTTT
CASSSLDRVGTEAFF
>15|TRBD2|TRBV5-1|TRBJ2-5|.
TGCGCCAGCAGCTTAGCGGGAGGGTACCAAGAGACCCAGTACTTC
CASSLAGGYQETQYF
>17|TRBD2|TRBV10-3|TRBJ2-1|once
TGTGCCATCAGTGAAAGGGGGAGGACTAGCGGGAGTAATGAGCAGTTCTTC
CAISERGRTSGSNEQFF
>16|TRBD2|TRBV7-2|TRBJ2-5|.
TGTGCCAGCAGCTTAACGGGACTAGCGGGCCAAGAGACCCAGTACTTC
CASSLTGLAGQETQYF
>15|.|TRBV28|TRBJ1-2|few
TGTGCCAGCAGGCTCCGAGGGGAGGCCGGCTATGGCTACACCTTC
CASRLRGEAGYGYTF
>14|.|TRBV10-3|TRBJ1-1|.
TGTGCCATCAGTTCGACAGGTTGGAACACTGAAGCTTTCTTT
CAISSTGWNTEAFF
>14|TRBD1|TRBV2|TRBJ2-3|once
TGTGCCAGCAGACAGGGGTCTAACACAGATACGCAGTATTTT
CASRQGSNTDTQYF
>18|TRBD1|TRBV19|TRBJ1-1|.
TGTGCCAGTAGTATAGCGAGGACAGGCGGTGGATGGAACACTGAAGCTTTCTTT
CASSIARTGGGWNTEAFF
>15|.|TRBV28|TRBJ1-6|.
TGTGCCAGCAGGATCCTTGACAGAGATGATTCACCCCTCCACTTT
CASRILDRDDSPLHF
>13|.|TRBV29-1|TRBJ2-7|.
TGCAGCGTTGAAAGTGGGAGCTCCTACGAGCAGTACTTC
CSVESGSSYEQYF
>20|TRBD1|TRBV19|TRBJ1-5|.
TGTGCCAGTAGTATCGGTCTCGGGACAGGGAGCTTTTACGGCAATCAGCCCCAGCATTTT
CASSIGLGTGSFYGNQPQHF
>16|.|TRBV11-2|TRBJ2-2|.
TGTGCCAGCAGCTCCCGCTGGATCTCAGGCACCGGGGAGCTGTTTTTT
CASSSRWISGTGELFF
>16|.|TRBV4-2|TRBJ2-1|medium-sized
TGTGCCAGCAGCCAAGAGGGAGCGGGCCCCTACAATGAGCAGTTCTTC
CASSQEGAGPYNEQFF